This entry lists 4 T cell receptor beta chains sequenced from one sample in a study of blood T cell repertoires in COVID-19. The data were produced by immunoSEQ multiplex PCR, yet TCRdb's version contains in-frame clones alone and is incomplete. The repertoire holds 90,000 or so clones, with 91% as singletons. What was sequenced was peripheral blood. The receptor set was obtained from a human donor with active COVID-19. The donor label of this sample is uncertain.

This clone was observed once. The J gene is TRBJ2-7, the V gene TRBV5-6, with 9 bases lining up with TRBD2. The ends lost 4 bases at V and 2 bases at J; junction bases unmatched: 10. CDR1 SGHDT and CDR2 YYEEEE come from the germline V gene. The CDR3 runs to 16 residues. DNA for the CDR3: TGTGCCAGCAGCCGGTCTTTAGCGGGGGCCGCCTACGAGCAGTACTTC. It is translated as CASSRSLAGAAYEQYF.

The chain is built from TRBV3-1 (or the pseudogene TRBV3-2) and TRBJ2-5; 7 nucleotides match TRBD1. Trimming cost V 4 bases and J 5 bases; bases outside gene matches: 10. The CDR3 loop spans 15 amino acids. Germline V lookup: CDR1 LGHDT, CDR2 YNNKEL (reference sequence). CDR3 protein: CASSPGDSPGETQYF. The DNA for the CDR3 is TGTGCCAGCAGCCCTGGGGACAGCCCGGGGGAGACCCAGTACTTC.

This clone was seen once. V gene TRBV7-9 combines with J gene TRBJ2-7; 10 nucleotides line up with TRBD2. The CDR3 is 15 amino acids. V shed 0 bases, J shed 4 bases, and the junction held 3 bases outside the gene matches. Germline V lookup: CDR1 SEHNR, CDR2 FQNEAQ (reference sequence). In DNA form, the CDR3 reads TGTGCCAGCAGCTTAGCAGGAGCGGGGGGGTACGAGCAGTACTTC. As protein: CASSLAGAGGYEQYF.

V is TRBV4-2 and J is TRBJ1-6, with D unclear. Germline CDR1 and CDR2: LGHNA and YNFKEQ. The CDR3 is made up of 13 amino acids. V was pared by 1 base and J by 10 bases, with 8 bases between. In nucleotides, the CDR3 is TGTGCCAGCAGCCAAGGGGAGACATCACCCCTCCACTTT. Its translation: CASSQGETSPLHF.